These 24 T cell receptor beta chains came from one sample sequenced in a study of cytomegalovirus exposure and HLA in healthy donors. The primer mix had 60 Vbeta and 13 Jbeta primers. Method: immunoSEQ multiplex PCR; TCRdb's copy keeps in-frame clones and lacks some. The repertoire consists of 60,000 to 85,000 clones, with 78% occurring once and the leading ten covering roughly 3.5%. The sequenced material came from PBMCs. These receptors came from a man in his forties or fifties in good health and CMV-seronegative.

The chain carries TRBV5-1 and TRBJ1-6; 7 nucleotides align to TRBD1. CDR3 length equals 14 residues. V lost 4 bases to trimming and J lost 7 bases; unmatched junction nucleotides: 5. Germline values: CDR1 SGHRS, CDR2 YFSETQ. The CDR3 sequence is CASSQGVQNSPLHF. The CDR3 coding sequence is TGCGCCAGCAGCCAGGGGGTTCAGAATTCACCCCTCCACTTT. The variable domain in full, with the rest retrieved from reference TRBV5-1 and TRBJ1-6, is KAGVTQTPRYLIKTRGQQVTLSCSPISGHRSVSWYQQTPGQGLQFLFEYFSETQRNKGNFPGRFSGRQFSNSRSEMNVSTLELGDSALYLCASSQGVQNSPLHFGNGTRLTVT.

The gene calls are TRBV5-1 and TRBJ1-1, with D unclear. The germline CDR1 and CDR2 sequences are SGHRS and YFSETQ. Trimming pared 0 bases from V and 10 bases from J, leaving 19 bases between. The CDR3 runs 15 residues. The CDR3 is CASSLAGSRYSRAFF. The CDR3 bases are TGCGCCAGCAGCTTGGCCGGGTCCCGGTACTCTAGAGCTTTCTTT.

The chain carries TRBV19 and TRBJ1-5; maybe TRBD1 (6 bases). CDR1 is LNHDA and CDR2 is SQIVND in the germline V gene (reference sequence). This CDR3 contains 15 residues. V dropped 2 bases and J dropped 0 bases, with 8 bases sitting between them. DNA for the CDR3: TGTGCCAGTAGTATAAGGGGGAATAGCAATCAGCCCCAGCATTTT. Protein sequence: CASSIRGNSNQPQHF.

The J gene is TRBJ2-2, the V gene TRBV5-6; D is uncertain. The CDR3 length is 14 residues. CDR1 is SGHDT, CDR2 YYEEEE, per germline. Trimming left V 0 bases short and J 7 bases short, with 10 bases between. The CDR3 nucleotides read TGTGCCAGCAGCTTGGTTGGGCGTGACGGGGAGCTGTTTTTT. It is translated as CASSLVGRDGELFF.

The chain couples TRBV6-6 to TRBJ2-1; 9 nucleotides align to TRBD1. The CDR3 runs 15 residues. With V trimmed by 7 bases and J by 7 bases, 11 bases remained unmatched. Germline values: CDR1 MNHNY, CDR2 SVGAGI (reference sequence). The CDR3 DNA is TGTGCCAGCACCCCCCGGGACAGGGATTCTAATGAGCAGTTCTTC. It yields the protein CASTPRDRDSNEQFF.

This clone was counted a few times. The chain is built from TRBV9 and TRBJ1-5; D may be TRBD1 (5 bases). The germline gives CDR1 SGDLS, CDR2 YYNGEE. Trimming removed 0 bases at V and 9 bases at J, with 13 bases between. The CDR3 contains 14 residues. Here the CDR3 reads CASSVAEGIGPQHF. Written as DNA, the CDR3 is TGTGCCAGCAGCGTAGCGGAGGGGATAGGGCCCCAGCATTTT.

This chain uses TRBV9 with TRBJ1-5, with a possible D match to TRBD1 (6 bases). The CDR3 totals 15 residues. Trimming left V 0 bases short and J 0 bases short, with 7 bases between. CDR1 and CDR2 (germline): SGDLS, YYNGEE. The CDR3 sequence is CASSVGQDSNQPQHF. The DNA for the CDR3 is TGTGCCAGCAGCGTAGGACAGGATAGCAATCAGCCCCAGCATTTT.

This chain uses TRBV6-6 with TRBJ2-7, with D possibly matching TRBD1 (6 bases). Trimming removed 2 bases at V and 2 bases at J, with 13 bases between. In germline, CDR1 is MNHNY, CDR2 SVGAGI (reference sequence). The length of the CDR3 is 15 residues. For the CDR3, the DNA is TGTGCCAGCAGTTACCTCCGACAGGCTACCTACGAGCAGTACTTC. Translating gives CASSYLRQATYEQYF.

This clone was counted between two and nine times. The chain couples TRBV27 to TRBJ1-6, with a possible D match to TRBD1 (6 bases). Germline CDR1 MNHEY, CDR2 SMNVEV (reference sequence). V lost 5 bases and J 7 bases, leaving 6 bases between the germline ends. The CDR3 has 12 residues. CDR3 sequence (DNA): TGTGCCAGCAGTGACAGGAATTCACCCCTCCACTTT. Its translation: CASSDRNSPLHF.

V usage is TRBV28 and J usage is TRBJ1-2; no clear D gene. V dropped 7 bases and J dropped 2 bases, with 11 bases sitting between them. The length of the CDR3 is 13 residues. From germline, CDR1 is MDHEN and CDR2 SYDVKM. In DNA form, the CDR3 reads TGTGCCAGCACGCAGAAAATGAACTATGGCTACACCTTC. This sequence encodes CASTQKMNYGYTF.

The CDR3 coding sequence is TGTGCCTGGACCCGACGGGACAGGGGTAAACTGTTTTTT. It yields the protein CAWTRRDRGKLFF. The chain couples TRBV30 to TRBJ1-4; 10 bases match TRBD1. Germline CDR1 GTSNPN, CDR2 SVGIG (reference sequence). The CDR3 spans 13 residues. After removal of 4 bases from V and 11 bases from J, the junction contained 7 bases not matched to a gene.

The V call is TRBV7-6, the J call TRBJ2-2; D is perhaps TRBD1 (6 bases). The CDR3 contains 14 residues. The germline V and J ends were trimmed by 10 bases and 6 bases, with 18 bases remaining between them. Germline V gene data show CDR1 as SGHVS and CDR2 as FNYEAQ. CDR3 bases: TGTGCCACCTCGTGGCAGGGGCTCGCCGGGGAGCTGTTTTTT. Residues: CATSWQGLAGELFF.

The V gene is TRBV27, the J gene TRBJ1-5; 10 bases fit TRBD1. Germline V gene sequence: CDR1 MNHEY, CDR2 SMNVEV (reference sequence). CDR3 size: 16 residues. Unmatched junction bases numbered 6, after V lost 4 bases and J lost 3 bases. In nucleotides, the CDR3 is TGTGCCAGCAGTTCCGGGACAGGGGCCCTCAATCAGCCCCAGCATTTT. This gives the protein CASSSGTGALNQPQHF.

This chain uses TRBV9 with TRBJ2-2; D is uncertain. The CDR3 has 14 residues. Germline V gene data show CDR1 as SGDLS and CDR2 as YYNGEE. The germline V and J ends were trimmed by 3 bases and 1 base, with 7 bases remaining between them. CDR3 coding DNA: TGTGCCAGCAGCGGCAGACAGAACACCGGGGAGCTGTTTTTT. It is translated as CASSGRQNTGELFF. The variable domain in full, with the rest retrieved from reference TRBV9 and TRBJ2-2, is DSGVTQTPKHLITATGQRVTLRCSPRSGDLSVYWYQQSLDQGLQFLIQYYNGEERAKGNILERFSAQQFPDLHSELNLSSLELGDSALYFCASSGRQNTGELFFGEGSRLTVL.

This chain connects TRBV30 to TRBJ1-5; D is possibly TRBD1 (6 bases). This CDR3 contains 15 residues. With 2 bases removed from V and 5 bases from J, the gap between germline ends came to 16 bases. Germline-derived CDR1 and CDR2 are GTSNPN and SVGIG (reference sequence). CDR3 region: CAWSYRGTNYQPQHF. As DNA, the CDR3 is TGTGCCTGGAGTTATAGGGGGACAAATTATCAGCCCCAGCATTTT.

The chain employs TRBV11-2 and TRBJ1-5, with TRBD1 matching 8 bases. The CDR3 is made up of 15 amino acids. With V trimmed by 5 bases and J by 0 bases, 3 bases remained unmatched. Germline assignment: CDR1 SGHAT and CDR2 FQNNGV. The chain's CDR3 is CASSNRGYSNQPQHF. The CDR3 coding sequence is TGTGCCAGCAGCAACAGGGGGTATAGCAATCAGCCCCAGCATTTT.

The chain recombines TRBV10-3 with TRBJ2-5, with TRBD1 identical over 11 bases. The CDR3 is made up of 16 amino acids. Trimming at V came to 2 bases and at J to 5 bases, leaving 7 bases not matched to a gene. CDR1 ENHRY and CDR2 SYGVKD come from the germline V gene. CDR3 DNA: TGTGCCATCAGTGAGCCGGGACAGGGGGACACGGAGACCCAGTACTTC. Translating it yields CAISEPGQGDTETQYF.

This clone was counted only a few times. This chain uses TRBV6-5 with TRBJ1-4; 10 bases match TRBD1. Germline assignment: CDR1 MNHEY and CDR2 SVGAGI. CDR3 length: 15 residues. V dropped 2 bases and J dropped 8; count of bases not matched to a gene: 5. The CDR3 DNA sequence: TGTGCCAGCAGTTACGCGGGACAGGGGCGAGAAAAACTGTTTTTT. Amino acid sequence: CASSYAGQGREKLFF.

The chain has TRBV2 and TRBJ1-6, with D perhaps TRBD1 (6 bases). Germline values: CDR1 SNHLY, CDR2 FYNNEI. V dropped 2 bases and J dropped 9 bases, with 11 bases sitting between them. CDR3 length: 14 amino acids. CDR3 in amino acids: CASSEQGGGSPLHF. CDR3 nucleotides: TGTGCCAGCAGTGAACAAGGGGGGGGTTCACCCCTCCACTTT.

This clone turned up a few times. The V call is TRBV30, the J call TRBJ2-6; a weak D match, TRBD2 (5 bases). CDR3 length: 16 residues. Germline V gives CDR1 GTSNPN, CDR2 SVGIG (reference sequence). V was shortened by 3 bases and J by 4 bases, with 16 bases between the two germline ends. CDR3 residues: CAWSATGVGGANVLTF. CDR3 sequence (DNA): TGTGCCTGGAGCGCCACCGGGGTAGGGGGGGCCAACGTCCTGACTTTC.

CDR3 amino acids: CASSYGQITTGELFF. In DNA, the CDR3 is TGTGCCAGCAGTTACGGGCAGATAACCACCGGGGAGCTGTTTTTT. The chain carries TRBV6-5 and TRBJ2-2; D gene unclear. CDR1 is MNHEY, CDR2 SVGAGI, per germline. The CDR3 sequence is 15 residues long. Trimming removed 2 bases at V and 4 bases at J, with 11 bases between.

The chain is built from TRBV10-3 and TRBJ2-7, with D tentatively TRBD1 (6 bases). The CDR3 spans 15 residues. Trimming cost V 6 bases and J 0 bases, with 15 bases left between them. Germline lookup yields CDR1 ENHRY and CDR2 SYGVKD. CDR3 in amino acids: CAIRMTGSNSYEQYF. The CDR3 coding sequence is TGTGCCATCAGGATGACAGGATCTAACTCCTACGAGCAGTACTTC.

CDR3: CASSPRELSNQPQHF. CDR3 DNA: TGTGCCAGCTCACCACGAGAGCTTAGCAATCAGCCCCAGCATTTT. The chain recombines TRBV18 with TRBJ1-5; D is ambiguous. This CDR3 region has 15 residues. The germline V and J ends were trimmed by 1 base and 0 bases, with 7 bases remaining between them. The germline V gene has CDR1 KGHSH and CDR2 LQKENI.

The CDR3 here is CASSQAQGSSYNEQFF. The CDR3 bases are TGTGCCAGCAGCCAAGCACAGGGTAGCTCCTACAATGAGCAGTTCTTC. The rearrangement links TRBV4-2 to TRBJ2-1; a weak D match, TRBD1 (6 bases). Trimming stripped 1 base from V and 0 bases from J, with 10 bases between. The V gene's germline CDR1 is LGHNA and CDR2 YNFKEQ. The CDR3 loop spans 16 amino acids.